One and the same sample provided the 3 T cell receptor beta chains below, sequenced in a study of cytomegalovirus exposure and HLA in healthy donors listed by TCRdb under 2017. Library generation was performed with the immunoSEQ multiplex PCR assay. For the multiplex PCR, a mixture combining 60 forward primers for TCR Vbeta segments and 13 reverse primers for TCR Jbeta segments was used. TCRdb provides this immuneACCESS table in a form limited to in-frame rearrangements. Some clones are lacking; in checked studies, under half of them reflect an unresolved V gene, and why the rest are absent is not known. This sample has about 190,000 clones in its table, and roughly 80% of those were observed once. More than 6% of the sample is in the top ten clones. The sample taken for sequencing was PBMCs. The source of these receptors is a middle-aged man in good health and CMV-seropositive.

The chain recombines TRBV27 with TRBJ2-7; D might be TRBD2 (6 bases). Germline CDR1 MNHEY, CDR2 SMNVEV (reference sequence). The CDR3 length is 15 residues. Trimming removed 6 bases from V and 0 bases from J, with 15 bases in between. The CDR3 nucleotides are TGTGCCAGCAGCTCCCGGGACTGGAGCTCCTACGAGCAGTACTTC. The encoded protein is CASSSRDWSSYEQYF.

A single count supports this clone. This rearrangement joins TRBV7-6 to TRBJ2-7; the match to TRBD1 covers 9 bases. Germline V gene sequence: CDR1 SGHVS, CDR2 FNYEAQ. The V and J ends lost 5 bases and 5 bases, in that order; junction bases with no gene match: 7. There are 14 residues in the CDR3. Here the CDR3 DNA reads TGTGCCAGCAGCCTTTCGGGACAGGGTGACGAGCAGTACTTC. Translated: CASSLSGQGDEQYF.

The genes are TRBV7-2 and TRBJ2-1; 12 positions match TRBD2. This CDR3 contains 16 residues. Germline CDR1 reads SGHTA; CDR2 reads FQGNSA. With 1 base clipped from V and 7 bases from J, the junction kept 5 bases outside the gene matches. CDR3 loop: CASSLGTSGMRNEQFF. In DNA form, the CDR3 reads TGTGCCAGCAGCTTAGGGACTAGCGGGATGAGGAATGAGCAGTTCTTC. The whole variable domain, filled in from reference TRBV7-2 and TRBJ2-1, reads GAGVSQSPSNKVTEKGKDVELRCDPISGHTALYWYRQSLGQGLEFLIYFQGNSAPDKSGLPSDRFSAERTGGSVSTLTIQRTQQEDSAVYLCASSLGTSGMRNEQFFGPGTRLTVL.